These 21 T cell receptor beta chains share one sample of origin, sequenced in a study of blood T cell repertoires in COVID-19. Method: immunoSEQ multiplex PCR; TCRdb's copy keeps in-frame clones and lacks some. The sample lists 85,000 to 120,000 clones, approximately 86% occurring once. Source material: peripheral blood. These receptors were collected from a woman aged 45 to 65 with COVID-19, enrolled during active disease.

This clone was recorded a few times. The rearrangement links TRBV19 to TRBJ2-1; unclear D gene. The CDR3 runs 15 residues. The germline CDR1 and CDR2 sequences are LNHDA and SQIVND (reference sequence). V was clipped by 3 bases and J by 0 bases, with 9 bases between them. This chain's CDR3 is CASSITVSSYNEQFF. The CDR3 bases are TGTGCCAGTAGTATTACCGTGAGCTCCTACAATGAGCAGTTCTTC.

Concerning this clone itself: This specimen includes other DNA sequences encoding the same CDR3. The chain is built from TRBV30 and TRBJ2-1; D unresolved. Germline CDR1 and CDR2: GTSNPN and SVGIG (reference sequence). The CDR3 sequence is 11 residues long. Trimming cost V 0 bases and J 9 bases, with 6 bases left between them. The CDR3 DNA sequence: TGTGCCTGGAGTGTCCTCGTTGAGCAGTTCTTC. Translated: CAWSVLVEQFF.

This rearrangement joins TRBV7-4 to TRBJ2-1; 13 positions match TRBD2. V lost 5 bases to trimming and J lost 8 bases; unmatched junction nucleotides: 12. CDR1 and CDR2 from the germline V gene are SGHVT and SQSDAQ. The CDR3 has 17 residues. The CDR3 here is CASSERILAGGPHEQFF. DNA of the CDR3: TGTGCCAGCAGCGAGAGGATACTAGCGGGGGGGCCCCATGAGCAGTTCTTC.

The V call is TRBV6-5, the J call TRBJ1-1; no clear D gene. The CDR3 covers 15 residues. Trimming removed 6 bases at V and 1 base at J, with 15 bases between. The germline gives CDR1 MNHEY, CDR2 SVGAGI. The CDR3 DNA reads TGTGCCAGCAGCCAAATGTCAGGCTGGAACACTGAAGCTTTCTTT. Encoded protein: CASSQMSGWNTEAFF.

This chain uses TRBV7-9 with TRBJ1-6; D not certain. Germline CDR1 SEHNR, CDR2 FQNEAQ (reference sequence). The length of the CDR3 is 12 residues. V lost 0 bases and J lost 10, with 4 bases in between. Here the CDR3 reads CASSLAASPLHF. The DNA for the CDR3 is TGTGCCAGCAGCTTAGCGGCATCACCCCTCCACTTT.

CDR3 sequence reads: CASSGLETQYF. The CDR3 DNA reads as TGTGCCAGCAGTGGTCTAGAGACCCAGTACTTC. V is TRBV2 and J is TRBJ2-5; D is unresolved. The ends were cut back, 4 bases at V and 4 bases at J, with 4 bases in the middle. The CDR3 contains 11 residues. Germline CDR1 and CDR2: SNHLY and FYNNEI.

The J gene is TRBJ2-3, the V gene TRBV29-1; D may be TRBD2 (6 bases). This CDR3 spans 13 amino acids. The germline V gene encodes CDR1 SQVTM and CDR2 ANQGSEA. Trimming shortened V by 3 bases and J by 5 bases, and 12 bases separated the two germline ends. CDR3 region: CSVDGGMGDTQYF. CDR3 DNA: TGCAGCGTTGACGGGGGAATGGGAGATACGCAGTATTTT.

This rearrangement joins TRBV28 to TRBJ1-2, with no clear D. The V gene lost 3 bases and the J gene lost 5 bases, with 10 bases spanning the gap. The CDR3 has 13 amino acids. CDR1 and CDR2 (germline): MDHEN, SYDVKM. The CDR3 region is CASSFSAAYGYTF. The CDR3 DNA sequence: TGTGCCAGCAGTTTTTCGGCGGCTTATGGCTACACCTTC.

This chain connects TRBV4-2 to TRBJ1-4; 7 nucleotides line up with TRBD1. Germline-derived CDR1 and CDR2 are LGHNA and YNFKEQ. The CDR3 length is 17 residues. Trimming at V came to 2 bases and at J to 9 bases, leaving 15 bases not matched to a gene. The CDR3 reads CASSQKTGTANDKKLFF. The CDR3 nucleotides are TGTGCCAGCAGCCAAAAGACCGGGACAGCCAATGATAAAAAACTGTTTTTT.

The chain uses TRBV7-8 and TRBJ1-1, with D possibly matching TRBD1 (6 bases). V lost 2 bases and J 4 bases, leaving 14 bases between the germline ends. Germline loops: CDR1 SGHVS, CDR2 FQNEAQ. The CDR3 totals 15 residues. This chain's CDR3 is CASSLSQGIVTEAFF. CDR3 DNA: TGTGCCAGCAGCTTATCCCAGGGGATTGTCACTGAAGCTTTCTTT. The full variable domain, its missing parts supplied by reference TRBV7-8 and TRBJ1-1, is GAGVSQSPRYKVAKRGQDVALRCDPISGHVSLFWYQQALGQGPEFLTYFQNEAQLDKSGLPSDRFFAERPEGSVSTLKIQRTQQEDSAVYLCASSLSQGIVTEAFFGQGTRLTVV.

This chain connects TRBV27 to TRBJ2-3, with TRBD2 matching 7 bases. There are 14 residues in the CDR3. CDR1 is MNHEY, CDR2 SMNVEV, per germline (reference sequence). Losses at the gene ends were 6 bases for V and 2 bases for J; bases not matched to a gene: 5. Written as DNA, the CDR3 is TGTGCCAGCAGACCAGCGGGGCTCACAGATACGCAGTATTTT. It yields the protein CASRPAGLTDTQYF.

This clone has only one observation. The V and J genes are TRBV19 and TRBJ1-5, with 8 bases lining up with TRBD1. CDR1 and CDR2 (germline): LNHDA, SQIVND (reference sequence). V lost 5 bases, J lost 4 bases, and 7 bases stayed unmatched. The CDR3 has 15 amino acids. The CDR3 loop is CASSSDRAHNQPQHF. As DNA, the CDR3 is TGTGCCAGTAGTTCGGACAGGGCGCATAATCAGCCCCAGCATTTT.

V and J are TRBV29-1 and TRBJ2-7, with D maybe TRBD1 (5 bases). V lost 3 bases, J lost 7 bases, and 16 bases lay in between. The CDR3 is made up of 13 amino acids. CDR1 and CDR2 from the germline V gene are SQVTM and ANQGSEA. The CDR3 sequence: CSVDTRVHGEQYF. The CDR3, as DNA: TGCAGCGTTGATACCAGGGTCCATGGGGAGCAGTACTTC.

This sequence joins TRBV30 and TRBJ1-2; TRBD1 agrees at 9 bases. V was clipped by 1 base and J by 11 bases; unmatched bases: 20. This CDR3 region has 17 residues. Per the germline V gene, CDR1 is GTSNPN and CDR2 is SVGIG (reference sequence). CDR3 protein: CAWSAQGQGAGAVGYTF. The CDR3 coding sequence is TGTGCCTGGAGTGCCCAGGGACAGGGTGCCGGTGCTGTAGGGTACACCTTC. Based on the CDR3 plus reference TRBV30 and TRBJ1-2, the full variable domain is SQTIHQWPATLVQPVGSPLSLECTVEGTSNPNLYWYRQAAGRGLQLLFYSVGIGQISSEVPQNLSASRPQDRQFILSSKKLLLSDSGFYLCAWSAQGQGAGAVGYTFGSGTRLTVV.

CDR3 protein: CASSFGAFEAFF. DNA for the CDR3: TGTGCCAGCAGTTTTGGGGCGTTTGAAGCTTTCTTT. The rearrangement uses TRBV12-3 or TRBV12-4 and TRBJ1-1, with TRBD1 as a possible D gene (5 bases). CDR3 length equals 12 residues. V lost 3 bases to trimming and J lost 7 bases, with 9 bases between them.

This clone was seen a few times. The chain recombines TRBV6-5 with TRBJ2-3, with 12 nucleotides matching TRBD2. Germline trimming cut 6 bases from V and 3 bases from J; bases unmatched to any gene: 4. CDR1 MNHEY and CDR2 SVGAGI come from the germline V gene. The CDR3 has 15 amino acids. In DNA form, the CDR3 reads TGTGCCAGCAGCCGGACTAGCGGGGCAACAGATACGCAGTATTTT. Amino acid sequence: CASSRTSGATDTQYF.

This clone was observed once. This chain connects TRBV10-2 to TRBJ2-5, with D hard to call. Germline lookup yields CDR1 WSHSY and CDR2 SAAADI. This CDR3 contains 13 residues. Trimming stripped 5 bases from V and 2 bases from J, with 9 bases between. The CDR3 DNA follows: TGCGCCAGCAGTCGCACAGTACAAGAGACCCAGTACTTC. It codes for CASSRTVQETQYF.

CDR3: CASSSSRSSGVSDTQYF. CDR3 in DNA: TGCGCCAGCAGCTCCTCGAGGTCTAGCGGGGTGTCAGATACGCAGTATTTT. The J gene is TRBJ2-3, the V gene TRBV5-1; 9 bases match TRBD2. The CDR3 loop spans 17 amino acids. The V gene end was trimmed by 3 bases and the J gene end by 4 bases; junction bases not matched to a gene: 12. The V gene's germline CDR1 is SGHRS and CDR2 YFSETQ.

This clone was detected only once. CDR3 sequence: CASSMDTNNEKLFF. The CDR3 DNA follows: TGCGCCAGCAGCATGGACACCAATAATGAAAAACTGTTTTTT. This chain links TRBV5-1 with TRBJ1-4; perhaps TRBD1 as D (5 bases). This CDR3 comprises 14 residues. The germline V gene has CDR1 SGHRS and CDR2 YFSETQ. The V end lost 4 bases, the J end lost 4 bases, and 11 bases lay between the germline ends.

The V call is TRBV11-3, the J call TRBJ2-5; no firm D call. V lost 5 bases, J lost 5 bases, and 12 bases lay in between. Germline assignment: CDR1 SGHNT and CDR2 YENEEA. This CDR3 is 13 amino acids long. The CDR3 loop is CASSPSSPETQYF. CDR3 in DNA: TGTGCCAGCAGCCCCTCGAGCCCGGAGACCCAGTACTTC. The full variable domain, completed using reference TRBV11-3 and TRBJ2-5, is EAGVVQSPRYKIIEKKQPVAFWCNPISGHNTLYWYLQNLGQGPELLIRYENEEAVDDSQLPKDRFSAERLKGVDSTLKIQPAELGDSAVYLCASSPSSPETQYFGPGTRLLVL.

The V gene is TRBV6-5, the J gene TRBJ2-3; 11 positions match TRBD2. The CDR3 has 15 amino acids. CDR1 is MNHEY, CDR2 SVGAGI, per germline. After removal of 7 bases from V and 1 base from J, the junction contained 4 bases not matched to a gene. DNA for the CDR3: TGTGCCAGCAATGTACTAGCGGGGGGCACAGATACGCAGTATTTT. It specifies CASNVLAGGTDTQYF.